This record concerns one T cell receptor beta chain sequence. The sample is drawn from a study of blood T cells in healthy people across ages. Healthy Caucasian individuals from Russia aged about 6 to 100 were enrolled as donors. A J-beta primer mix and a sample-barcoded 5' primer were used in a second PCR of about 7 to 12 cycles. Every cDNA molecule carried a tag from a template-switch adaptor bearing 12 random nucleotides. One entry per CDR3 protein, called by TCRdb with MiXCR from the 5' RACE reads. Counted here are a few hundred thousand distinct CDR3 sequences, about 26% occurring once; the ten biggest clones make up roughly 3.5%. CDR1 is MNHNS, CDR2 SASEGT, per germline. CDR3 length: 13 residues. The ends were cut back, 5 bases at V and 2 bases at J, with 10 bases in the middle. The same specimen was also included in a second study, on T cells of mothers and their children.

The sequence came from a boy aged 2 to 10 in good health. The rearrangement uses TRBV6-1 and TRBJ2-7; D remains ambiguous. Sequenced: blood. CDR3 coding DNA: TGTGCCAGCAGTATCGCGGTACCCTACGAGCAGTACTTC. It encodes CASSIAVPYEQYF.